This T cell receptor (beta chain) originates from a study of blood T cell repertoires in COVID-19. The assay was immunoSEQ multiplex PCR, and TCRdb's table has in-frame clones only and misses some. This sample has approximately 130,000 clones; 84% occur once, and the top ten carry around 13%. Trimming took 5 bases from V and 2 from J, leaving 18 bases between them. CDR3 length: 16 amino acids. The germline V gene encodes CDR1 SGHTA and CDR2 FQGTGA. This clone has a single count. The receptor was derived from a human donor in a cohort sampled during active COVID-19. The sample consisted of peripheral blood. The gene calls are TRBV7-3 and TRBJ2-5; maybe TRBD2 (5 bases). CDR3 residues: CASSPGGGIGQETQYF. The CDR3, as DNA: TGTGCCAGCAGCCCCGGAGGTGGGATAGGGCAAGAGACCCAGTACTTC.